This is a list of T cell receptor beta chains from one sample in a study of CD8+ T cells in alopecia areata. The protocol was immunoSEQ multiplex PCR, while the TCRdb copy is restricted to in-frame clones and leaves out a portion. The data contain 150,000 to 200,000 clones, around three fifths of them singletons. Sequencing was performed on CD4+ T cells sorted from blood, taken at week 0. Receptors originate from a human donor with alopecia areata. CDR3s include the opening cysteine and the closing phenylalanine or tryptophan. D genes are given only for firm matches. Rows give clone size only sometimes, using once, few, many, or a class for an expanded clone.

TRBJ1-1 TRBV27 - - CASSPMLPVTEAFF TGTGCCAGCAGTCCTATGCTACCGGTCACTGAAGCTTTCTTT
TRBJ1-1 TRBV30 - few CAWTRGGNTEAFF TGTGCCTGGACAAGAGGGGGGAACACTGAAGCTTTCTTT
TRBJ2-7 TRBV7-2 - - CASSLGLEPYEQYF TGTGCCAGCAGCCTGGGCCTCGAGCCCTACGAGCAGTACTTC
TRBJ1-5 TRBV2 - - CASSGGKGRMRNQPQHF TGTGCCAGCAGTGGGGGGAAAGGGAGGATGAGGAATCAGCCCCAGCATTTT
TRBJ2-1 TRBV30 - - CAWSDPLGGRYNEQFF TGTGCCTGGAGTGATCCCCTCGGCGGACGATACAATGAGCAGTTCTTC
TRBJ2-7 TRBV29-1 TRBD1 - CSVQRDRAYEQYF TGCAGCGTCCAGCGGGACAGGGCCTACGAGCAGTACTTC
TRBJ1-6 TRBV5-1 - - CASSLTTVGSPLHF TGCGCCAGCAGCTTGACGACAGTTGGGTCACCCCTCCACTTT
TRBJ1-1 TRBV15 - few CATSREVRGWTEAFF TGTGCCACCAGCAGAGAGGTCAGGGGATGGACTGAAGCTTTCTTT
TRBJ1-2 TRBV4-1 - - CASSQGTASYYGYTF TGCGCCAGCAGCCAAGGGACAGCCTCCTACTATGGCTACACCTTC
TRBJ2-5 TRBV11-2 - - CASSSRDPRVRETQYF TGTGCCAGCAGCTCTCGAGATCCCAGGGTTCGGGAGACCCAGTACTTC
TRBJ2-5 TRBV6-5 - - CASRHRDRETQYF TGTGCCAGCAGACACAGAGACCGCGAGACCCAGTACTTC
TRBJ2-1 TRBV29-1 - few CSVEMGYNEQFF TGCAGCGTTGAAATGGGCTACAATGAGCAGTTCTTC
TRBJ1-1 TRBV7-9 - - CASSQSGETEAFF TGTGCCAGCAGTCAATCGGGGGAGACTGAAGCTTTCTTT
TRBJ2-3 TRBV30 - - CAWSVSDTQYF TGTGCCTGGAGTGTATCAGATACGCAGTATTTT